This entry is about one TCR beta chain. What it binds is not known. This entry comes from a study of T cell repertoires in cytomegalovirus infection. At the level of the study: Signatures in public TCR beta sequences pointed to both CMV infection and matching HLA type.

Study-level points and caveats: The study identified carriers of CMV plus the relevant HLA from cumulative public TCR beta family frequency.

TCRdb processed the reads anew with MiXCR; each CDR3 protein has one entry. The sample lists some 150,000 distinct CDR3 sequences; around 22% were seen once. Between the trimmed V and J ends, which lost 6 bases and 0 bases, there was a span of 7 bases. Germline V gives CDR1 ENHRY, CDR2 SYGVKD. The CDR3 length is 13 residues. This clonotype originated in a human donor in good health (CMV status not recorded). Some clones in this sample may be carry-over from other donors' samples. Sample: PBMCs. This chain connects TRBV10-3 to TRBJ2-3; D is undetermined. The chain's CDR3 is CAISSKSTDTQYF. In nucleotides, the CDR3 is TGTGCCATCAGCTCAAAAAGCACAGATACGCAGTATTTT.